A selection of T cell receptor beta chains follows, all from one sample in a study of cytomegalovirus exposure and HLA in healthy donors. The method was immunoSEQ multiplex PCR; TCRdb's version includes in-frame clones alone and lacks a portion of them. In the table there are some 180,000 clones, around three quarters of which are singletons. The sample was PBMCs. The receptor source for this set is a man under 40 in good health and CMV-seronegative. The CDR3 runs from the conserved cysteine through the conserved F or W. Each record gives: clone size, V gene, D gene, J gene, CDR3 protein, CDR3 DNA. A D gene is named only where the DNA matches it firmly. The size entry is marked missing in some rows and otherwise reads once, few, many or a size class.

-	TRBV21-1	-	TRBJ2-1	CASSNTGTSGRSSYNEQFF	TGTGCCAGCAGCAACACCGGGACTAGCGGGAGGAGCTCCTACAATGAGCAGTTCTTC
-	TRBV18	-	TRBJ1-5	CASSPQGPNSNQPQHF	TGTGCCAGCTCACCACAGGGGCCTAATAGCAATCAGCCCCAGCATTTT
-	TRBV5-4	-	TRBJ2-7	CASSLGGRGRVGEQYF	TGTGCCAGCAGCTTGGGGGGGCGTGGGCGGGTAGGAGAGCAGTACTTC
-	TRBV28	TRBD2	TRBJ2-5	CASSFRTSGTLREYF	TGTGCCAGCTCCTTTCGGACTAGCGGGACTTTACGTGAGTACTTC
once	TRBV19	-	TRBJ1-5	CASSMLGQVGQPQHF	TGTGCCAGTAGTATGTTGGGTCAGGTAGGACAGCCCCAGCATTTT
-	TRBV7-2	TRBD2	TRBJ2-2	CASSLGAGGKSGELFF	TGTGCCAGCAGCTTAGGGGCGGGGGGGAAGTCCGGGGAGCTGTTTTTT
-	TRBV27	TRBD2	TRBJ2-7	CASSLARAGNYEQYF	TGTGCCAGCAGTTTAGCTAGAGCGGGGAACTACGAGCAGTACTTC
-	TRBV27	-	TRBJ1-5	CASSLWAGNNQPQHF	TGTGCCAGCAGTTTATGGGCAGGGAACAATCAGCCCCAGCATTTT
-	TRBV15	TRBD1	TRBJ1-1	CATSRTGTTEAFF	TGTGCCACCAGCAGGACAGGGACCACTGAAGCTTTCTTT
-	TRBV28	TRBD1	TRBJ2-7	CATKYRGDYEQYF	TGTGCCACCAAATACAGGGGGGACTACGAGCAGTACTTC
-	TRBV7-3	TRBD2	TRBJ2-5	CASSFYGGEETQYF	TGTGCCAGCAGCTTTTACGGGGGGGAAGAGACCCAGTACTTC
few	TRBV4-2	-	TRBJ2-7	CASSQEASGPYEQYF	TGTGCCAGCAGCCAAGAGGCTAGTGGCCCCTACGAGCAGTACTTC
-	TRBV6-5	-	TRBJ2-2	CASERGTGELFF	TGTGCCAGCGAGAGGGGGACCGGGGAGCTGTTTTTT
-	TRBV23-1	-	TRBJ2-7	CASSHTGKPYEQYF	TGCGCCAGCAGTCATACAGGGAAACCCTACGAGCAGTACTTC
-	TRBV5-1	-	TRBJ2-1	CASSFGLANEQFF	TGCGCCAGCAGCTTCGGACTGGCGAATGAGCAGTTCTTC
-	TRBV10-3	-	TRBJ1-5	CAISEGQNNQPQHF	TGTGCCATCAGTGAGGGCCAAAACAATCAGCCCCAGCATTTT
-	TRBV6-6	-	TRBJ2-7	CASSYSAGNYEQYF	TGTGCCAGCAGTTACTCAGCAGGGAACTACGAGCAGTACTTC
-	TRBV2	TRBD1	TRBJ2-2	CASSETGGRTGELFF	TGTGCCAGCAGTGAGACAGGGGGCAGGACCGGGGAGCTGTTTTTT
once	TRBV5-1	TRBD2	TRBJ2-2	CASSLTSGANTGELFF	TGCGCCAGCAGCCTGACTAGCGGTGCGAACACCGGGGAGCTGTTTTTT
-	TRBV10-1	TRBD2	TRBJ2-3	CASSTGTSPVPYTDTQYF	TGCGCCAGCAGCACCGGGACTAGTCCGGTCCCGTACACAGATACGCAGTATTTT
-	TRBV10-2	TRBD1	TRBJ1-1	CASTWTGVNTEAFF	TGCGCCAGCACCTGGACAGGAGTGAACACTGAAGCTTTCTTT
-	TRBV6-6	TRBD1	TRBJ1-1	CASRGTGNTEAFF	TGTGCCAGCAGGGGGACAGGGAACACTGAAGCTTTCTTT
few	TRBV19	-	TRBJ2-3	CASSITHVARTDTQYF	TGTGCCAGTAGTATAACCCACGTGGCCCGCACAGATACGCAGTATTTT
-	TRBV10-1	-	TRBJ2-5	CASSYGLETQYF	TGCGCCAGCAGCTACGGACTTGAGACCCAGTACTTC